The T cell receptor (beta chain) described here comes from a study of cytomegalovirus exposure and HLA in healthy donors. The CDR3 has 14 residues. Looked up from germline, CDR1 is LNHDA and CDR2 is SQIVND (reference sequence). Trimming at V came to 9 bases and at J to 3 bases, leaving 10 bases not matched to a gene. The PCR made use of 60 Vbeta and 13 Jbeta primers. Sequencing used immunoSEQ multiplex PCR; TCRdb keeps in-frame clones, though not all of them. The sample gives under 70,000 clones, approximately 63% of which show up once; around 19% is in the top ten. Whole-study findings and limits: Only CMV serostatus was available as immune exposure information.

About this clone: The target antigen is unknown.

Source material: PBMCs. The sequence came from a woman aged 55 to 70 in good health and CMV-seropositive. The chain couples TRBV19 to TRBJ1-1; 7 nucleotides match TRBD1. CDR3 DNA: TGTGCCAGCCGACAGGGCGATTTAGACACTGAAGCTTTCTTT. Residues: CASRQGDLDTEAFF. Looking up the rest from reference TRBV19 and TRBJ1-1 gives the full variable domain: DGGITQSPKYLFRKEGQNVTLSCEQNLNHDAMYWYRQDPGQGLRLIYYSQIVNDFQKGDIAEGYSVSREKKESFPLTVTSAQKNPTAFYLCASRQGDLDTEAFFGQGTRLTVV.